These 29 T cell receptor beta chains originate from one sample sequenced in a study of OX40 agonist ivuxolimab in advanced cancers. Receptors were amplified or captured by the immunoSEQ multiplex PCR assay. Held by TCRdb, this immuneACCESS table contains in-frame sequences only and omits some clones. Under half of the omission traces to an unresolved V gene where checked; the cause of the rest is unknown. The sample data list 20,000 to 25,000 clones, and roughly 85% of these were observed just once. The top ten clonotypes cover approximately 17% of the sample. Sequenced material: CD4+ or CD8+ T cells sorted from blood, taken in a trial of the OX40 agonist ivuxolimab. Source of these receptors: an adult with an advanced solid tumor such as melanoma, head and neck, liver or kidney cancer.

The chain carries TRBV4-3 and TRBJ2-1; 10 positions match TRBD1. Germline V gives CDR1 LGHNA, CDR2 YSLEER. The CDR3 loop spans 15 amino acids. V lost 6 bases to trimming and J lost 6 bases; unmatched junction nucleotides: 8. The CDR3 bases are TGCGCCAGCAGAAAGGACAGGGGGTGGGGCAATGAGCAGTTCTTC. Translating it yields CASRKDRGWGNEQFF.

Only a few counts were recorded for this clone. V is TRBV5-1 and J is TRBJ2-7; D is ambiguous. The length of the CDR3 is 15 residues. V was cut by 3 bases and J by 2 bases, with 15 bases left in between. Germline V lookup: CDR1 SGHRS, CDR2 YFSETQ. CDR3 in amino acids: CASSSQVGIAYEQYF. CDR3 DNA sequence: TGCGCCAGCAGCTCCCAGGTGGGGATCGCCTACGAGCAGTACTTC.

This chain uses TRBV4-3 with TRBJ2-7; TRBD2 aligns across 8 bases. After removal of 0 bases from V and 5 bases from J, the junction contained 9 bases not matched to a gene. Germline CDR1 is LGHNA and CDR2 is YSLEER. This CDR3 spans 16 amino acids. As DNA, the CDR3 is TGCGCCAGCAGCCAAGATCTCCCCGGGGGGGTGGACGAGCAGTACTTC. Amino acid sequence: CASSQDLPGGVDEQYF.

The rearrangement links TRBV7-9 to TRBJ2-1; D perhaps matches TRBD2 (6 bases). The CDR3 consists of 14 residues. Germline-derived CDR1 and CDR2 are SEHNR and FQNEAQ (reference sequence). With 4 bases removed from V and 2 bases from J, the gap between germline ends came to 9 bases. The CDR3 loop reads CASSSRGTYNEQFF. CDR3 DNA: TGTGCCAGCAGCTCCCGGGGGACCTACAATGAGCAGTTCTTC.

The chain is built from TRBV7-3 and TRBJ2-3, with TRBD1 matching 9 bases. The junction had 4 bases not matched to a gene; V was cut back by 5 bases and J by 4 bases. CDR1 is SGHTA and CDR2 is FQGTGA in the germline V gene. The CDR3 length is 14 residues. CDR3 DNA sequence: TGTGCCAGCAGCCCGGGACAGGGCTCAGATACGCAGTATTTT. Its translation: CASSPGQGSDTQYF.

The chain has TRBV7-8 and TRBJ1-4; D is uncertain. The CDR3 has 16 residues. The germline V gene has CDR1 SGHVS and CDR2 FQNEAQ. The V end lost 3 bases, the J end lost 0 bases, and 11 bases lay between the germline ends. This CDR3 is CASSFTRSTTNEKLFF. In DNA, the CDR3 is TGTGCCAGCAGCTTTACCAGATCGACAACTAATGAAAAACTGTTTTTT.

V usage is TRBV7-9 and J usage is TRBJ1-4; no reliable D call. CDR3 size: 16 residues. Per the germline V gene, CDR1 is SEHNR and CDR2 is FQNEAQ (reference sequence). Trimming cost V 5 bases and J 0 bases, with 13 bases left between them. CDR3 sequence (DNA): TGTGCCAGCAGCACGGGAGTCCCCGCAACTAATGAAAAACTGTTTTTT. Translating it yields CASSTGVPATNEKLFF.

About this clone: Compared with germline, one end of the junction differs, possibly owing to a read error. V and J are TRBV11-2 and TRBJ2-7; TRBD2 matches at 7 bases. Germline V gives CDR1 SGHAT, CDR2 FQNNGV. The CDR3 loop spans 14 amino acids. As DNA, the CDR3 is TGTGCCAGCAGCACCCAGACTAGCTCCCACGAGCAGTACTTC. It translates to CASSTQTSSHEQYF.

The CDR3 region is CASSVQGWTGELFF. The CDR3 coding sequence is TGTGCCAGCAGCGTACAAGGGTGGACCGGGGAGCTGTTTTTT. V and J are TRBV9 and TRBJ2-2; D gene unclear. CDR1 is SGDLS and CDR2 is YYNGEE in the germline V gene. Trimming removed 1 base at V and 5 bases at J, with 9 bases between. The CDR3 loop spans 14 amino acids.

There are a few counts of this clone. The chain uses TRBV18 and TRBJ2-5; D call uncertain. The V and J ends lost 2 bases and 3 bases respectively, with 1 base between them. The CDR3 is 11 residues long. Germline CDR1 and CDR2: KGHSH and LQKENI. The CDR3 DNA reads as TGTGCCAGCTCACCAAAAGAGACCCAGTACTTC. Protein product: CASSPKETQYF.

This rearrangement joins TRBV5-6 to TRBJ1-1, with 7 nucleotides matching TRBD1. V lost 4 bases to trimming and J lost 6 bases; unmatched junction nucleotides: 12. This CDR3 is built from 15 residues. The germline CDR1 and CDR2 sequences are SGHDT and YYEEEE. The CDR3, as DNA: TGTGCCAGCAGCGCCCGGAACAGGGGTATTCCTGAAGCTTTCTTT. Residues: CASSARNRGIPEAFF.

In this sample, this clone turned up once. V usage is TRBV19 and J usage is TRBJ1-6, with TRBD1 as a possible D gene (6 bases). The CDR3 has 14 residues. Per germline, CDR1 LNHDA and CDR2 SQIVND (reference sequence). Between the trimmed V and J ends, which lost 8 bases and 3 bases, there was a span of 11 bases. Here the CDR3 DNA reads TGTGCCAGTGGCGACAGGAGCTATAATTCACCCCTCCACTTT. It yields the protein CASGDRSYNSPLHF.

V is TRBV5-8 and J is TRBJ2-7, with unresolved D. The V gene's germline CDR1 is SGHTS and CDR2 YDEGEE. The CDR3 has 14 residues. V was cut by 1 base and J by 1 base, with 9 bases left in between. CDR3 DNA sequence: TGTGCCAGCAGCTTGTTTTTGGGATCCTACGAGCAGTACTTC. This codes for CASSLFLGSYEQYF.

This chain links TRBV12-5 with TRBJ2-3; 13 nucleotides match TRBD2. Germline V gene lookup returns CDR1 LGHNT and CDR2 FRNRAP. V was clipped by 6 bases and J by 5 bases; unmatched bases: 2. This CDR3 is 14 amino acids long. CDR3 protein: CASGRTSGGDTQYF. The CDR3 DNA sequence: TGTGCTAGTGGCCGGACTAGCGGGGGAGATACGCAGTATTTT. The full variable domain, rest sourced from reference TRBV12-5 and TRBJ2-3, is DARVTQTPRHKVTEMGQEVTMRCQPILGHNTVFWYRQTMMQGLELLAYFRNRAPLDDSGMPKDRFSAEMPDATLATLKIQPSEPRDSAVYFCASGRTSGGDTQYFGPGTRLTVL.

The chain employs TRBV5-6 and TRBJ2-7, with TRBD1 matching over 10 bases. V shed 4 bases and J 3 bases; nucleotides not matched to a gene: 10. CDR1 SGHDT and CDR2 YYEEEE come from the germline V gene. The CDR3 has 16 amino acids. CDR3 sequence reads: CASSRQGQGLFYEQYF. The CDR3 region has the DNA TGTGCCAGCAGCCGCCAGGGACAGGGGCTTTTCTACGAGCAGTACTTC.

This rearrangement joins TRBV11-3 to TRBJ2-4; D could derive from TRBD1 or TRBD2 (5 bases each). Germline lookup yields CDR1 SGHNT and CDR2 YENEEA. This CDR3 region has 15 residues. The V end lost 5 bases, the J end lost 7 bases, and 18 bases lay between the germline ends. The CDR3: CASSPEQGTGNIQYF. CDR3 DNA: TGTGCCAGCAGCCCCGAGCAGGGCACGGGGAACATTCAGTACTTC.

The genes are TRBV15 and TRBJ2-6; 8 bases are a match to TRBD1. The germline gives CDR1 LNHNV, CDR2 YYDKDF (reference sequence). V trimming: 0 bases; J trimming: 1 base; junction bases outside the gene matches: 8. There are 19 residues in the CDR3. Here the CDR3 reads CATSRDDRGSASGANVLTF. DNA of the CDR3: TGTGCCACCAGCAGAGATGACAGGGGATCCGCGTCTGGGGCCAACGTCCTGACTTTC.

This clone was counted between two and nine times. The chain recombines TRBV6-5 with TRBJ2-3; no firm D call. V lost 1 base, J lost 5 bases, and 10 bases lay in between. The germline V gene encodes CDR1 MNHEY and CDR2 SVGAGI. CDR3 length: 14 residues. CDR3 region: CASSYFRWVDTQYF. CDR3 bases: TGTGCCAGCAGTTACTTCCGTTGGGTAGATACGCAGTATTTT.

This chain links TRBV7-6 with TRBJ2-7, with D tentatively TRBD1 or TRBD2 (7 bases each). This CDR3 comprises 16 residues. Trimming stripped 4 bases from V and 5 bases from J, with 21 bases between. The V gene's germline CDR1 is SGHVS and CDR2 FNYEAQ. Written as DNA, the CDR3 is TGTGCCAGCAGCTCCAGGGAGGGCGAGGGGGCCCACGAGCAGTACTTC. Encoded protein: CASSSREGEGAHEQYF. The full variable domain, rest sourced from reference TRBV7-6 and TRBJ2-7, is GAGVSQSPRYKVTKRGQDVALRCDPISGHVSLYWYRQALGQGPEFLTYFNYEAQQDKSGLPNDRFSAERPEGSISTLTIQRTEQRDSAMYRCASSSREGEGAHEQYFGPGTRLTVT.

The chain employs TRBV30 and TRBJ2-2; 7 nucleotides match TRBD1. CDR1 is GTSNPN and CDR2 is SVGIG in the germline V gene (reference sequence). CDR3 length equals 15 residues. V was clipped by 4 bases and J by 8 bases; unmatched bases: 13. Here the CDR3 DNA reads TGTGCCTGGAATAAACGTGACAGGGACAATGGGGAGCTGTTTTTT. Amino acids: CAWNKRDRDNGELFF. Drawing the rest from reference TRBV30 and TRBJ2-2, the complete variable domain is SQTIHQWPATLVQPVGSPLSLECTVEGTSNPNLYWYRQAAGRGLQLLFYSVGIGQISSEVPQNLSASRPQDRQFILSSKKLLLSDSGFYLCAWNKRDRDNGELFFGEGSRLTVL.

The chain links TRBV4-3 to TRBJ2-1, with D possibly being TRBD1 or TRBD2 (7 bases each). This CDR3 comprises 17 residues. The germline V gene has CDR1 LGHNA and CDR2 YSLEER. Trimming left V 4 bases short and J 6 bases short, with 22 bases between. The CDR3: CASSPQGGGFARNEQFF. Written as DNA, the CDR3 is TGCGCCAGCAGCCCCCAGGGGGGAGGGTTTGCCCGCAATGAGCAGTTCTTC.

V usage is TRBV2 and J usage is TRBJ2-3; D is ambiguous. Trimming removed 9 bases from V and 4 bases from J, with 14 bases in between. CDR1 SNHLY and CDR2 FYNNEI come from the germline V gene. The CDR3 covers 13 residues. The CDR3 nucleotides are TGTGCCAGTAGAGGCTTCTCCCCAGATACGCAGTATTTT. It codes for CASRGFSPDTQYF.

This chain links TRBV10-3 with TRBJ2-5, with TRBD2 matching 14 bases. Germline V lookup: CDR1 ENHRY, CDR2 SYGVKD. The trim removed 4 bases at V and 5 bases at J, leaving 6 bases unmatched. This CDR3 is 16 amino acids long. This CDR3 is CAISVSGTSGSETQYF. The CDR3 nucleotides read TGTGCCATCAGTGTGTCGGGGACTAGCGGGAGCGAGACCCAGTACTTC.

The V and J genes are TRBV4-2 and TRBJ2-2, with 8 bases aligning to TRBD1. J gave up 1 base and V 2 bases, and 3 bases lay outside the gene matches. This CDR3 region has 16 residues. Germline CDR1 LGHNA, CDR2 YNFKEQ. The CDR3 DNA follows: TGTGCCAGCAGCCAATTCGGACAGGGGAACACCGGGGAGCTGTTTTTT. This sequence encodes CASSQFGQGNTGELFF.

This chain links TRBV10-3 with TRBJ1-1; 9 bases are shared with TRBD1. Germline CDR1 is ENHRY and CDR2 is SYGVKD. J was trimmed by 5 bases and V by 10 bases; bases with no gene match: 11. CDR3 length: 14 residues. The CDR3 DNA reads TGTGCCACCGACCCGGGACAGGGTCAAACTGAAGCTTTCTTT. As protein: CATDPGQGQTEAFF.

This clone was recorded once. Germline and junction disagree at one end, which may indicate a read error. The chain joins TRBV7-7 to TRBJ2-3; 8 bases align to TRBD2. From germline, CDR1 is SSHAT and CDR2 FNYEAQ (reference sequence). This CDR3 region has 15 residues. The CDR3 is CASSPGLGSTDTQYF. The CDR3 bases are TGTGCTAGCAGCCCGGGACTAGGGAGCACAGATACGCAGTATTTT.

The V and J genes are TRBV18 and TRBJ2-6; D uncertain. CDR3 length equals 13 residues. CDR1 and CDR2 from the germline V gene are KGHSH and LQKENI. V was clipped by 5 bases and J by 0 bases, with 2 bases between them. CDR3 residues: CASSGSGANVLTF. CDR3 nucleotides: TGTGCCAGCTCAGGCTCTGGGGCCAACGTCCTGACTTTC.

This rearrangement joins TRBV7-9 to TRBJ2-5; 9 nucleotides agree with TRBD2. J gave up 0 bases and V 3 bases, and 5 bases lay outside the gene matches. Germline values: CDR1 SEHNR, CDR2 FQNEAQ (reference sequence). CDR3 length: 16 residues. CDR3 in amino acids: CASSFIAGAYQETQYF. The CDR3 DNA follows: TGTGCCAGCAGCTTCATAGCGGGGGCCTACCAAGAGACCCAGTACTTC.

This rearrangement joins TRBV29-1 to TRBJ1-2; 7 bases fit TRBD1. Germline V lookup: CDR1 SQVTM, CDR2 ANQGSEA. The V and J ends lost 6 bases and 4 bases, in that order; junction bases with no gene match: 8. This CDR3 spans 13 amino acids. In DNA, the CDR3 is TGCAGCGTAACCCGGGACAGCGGCTATGGCTACACCTTC. Its protein product is CSVTRDSGYGYTF.